The 32 T cell receptor beta chains below were found in one sample sequenced in a study of PD-L1 blockade in urothelial cancer. The method was immunoSEQ multiplex PCR; TCRdb's version includes in-frame clones alone and lacks a portion of them. Of tens of thousands of clones listed, about 90% are singletons. This sample comprised PBMCs, obtained around atezolizumab (anti-PD-L1) treatment. Receptor source: a man aged 45-65 years with urothelial cancer.

The rearrangement links TRBV7-3 to TRBJ2-2; D call uncertain. CDR1 SGHTA and CDR2 FQGTGA come from the germline V gene. Trimming left V 5 bases short and J 5 bases short, with 9 bases between. The length of the CDR3 is 13 residues. The CDR3 reads CASSASQTGELFF. The DNA of the CDR3 is TGTGCCAGCAGCGCCTCACAAACCGGGGAGCTGTTTTTT.

The chain recombines TRBV30 with TRBJ2-7; perhaps TRBD1 as D (6 bases). This CDR3 region has 12 residues. V lost 3 bases and J lost 5, with 11 bases in between. The germline V gene encodes CDR1 GTSNPN and CDR2 SVGIG (reference sequence). The CDR3: CAWRPQGDEQYF. The CDR3, as DNA: TGTGCCTGGAGACCACAGGGTGACGAGCAGTACTTC.

The rearrangement links TRBV14 to TRBJ1-3; TRBD1 aligns across 8 bases. The CDR3 totals 17 residues. Looked up from germline, CDR1 is SGHDN and CDR2 is FVKESK. V dropped 1 base and J dropped 0; count of bases not matched to a gene: 5. The CDR3 protein is CASSQGHRGSSGNTIYF. The CDR3 DNA sequence: TGTGCCAGCAGCCAAGGCCACAGGGGGAGCTCTGGAAACACCATATATTTT. The full variable domain, in which reference TRBV14 and TRBJ1-3 provide the parts outside the CDR3, is EAGVTQFPSHSVIEKGQTVTLRCDPISGHDNLYWYRRVMGKEIKFLLHFVKESKQDESGMPNNRFLAERTGGTYSTLKVQPAELEDSGVYFCASSQGHRGSSGNTIYFGEGSWLTVV.

The V call is TRBV6-4, the J call TRBJ1-6; TRBD1 aligns across 7 bases. V was clipped by 5 bases and J by 6 bases; unmatched bases: 7. CDR3 length: 15 residues. Germline V lookup: CDR1 MRHNA, CDR2 SNTAGT. CDR3 residues: CASSMTGMGNSPLHF. CDR3 sequence (DNA): TGTGCCAGCAGTATGACAGGGATGGGTAATTCACCCCTCCACTTT.

The chain recombines TRBV6-1 with TRBJ2-3; 10 bases map to TRBD1. Looked up from germline, CDR1 is MNHNS and CDR2 is SASEGT. V was clipped by 7 bases and J by 4 bases; unmatched bases: 5. This CDR3 is 14 amino acids long. The CDR3 here is CASIRDRGPDTQYF. The DNA of the CDR3 is TGTGCCAGCATCCGGGACAGGGGACCAGATACGCAGTATTTT.

The chain joins TRBV9 to TRBJ2-1, with TRBD1 as a possible D gene (6 bases). V lost 3 bases and J 3 bases, leaving 22 bases between the germline ends. This CDR3 contains 18 residues. Per the germline V gene, CDR1 is SGDLS and CDR2 is YYNGEE. Written as DNA, the CDR3 is TGTGCCAGCAGCGCCCGGGTGGACAGACCTAGTGGCTACAATGAGCAGTTCTTC. Its translation is CASSARVDRPSGYNEQFF.

The chain recombines TRBV6-5 with TRBJ2-3; no clear D. CDR3 length equals 14 residues. In germline, CDR1 is MNHEY, CDR2 SVGAGI. The V gene lost 3 bases and the J gene lost 1 base, with 8 bases spanning the gap. In DNA form, the CDR3 reads TGTGCCAGCAGTTATTATCGAGGCACAGATACGCAGTATTTT. It translates to CASSYYRGTDTQYF.

The chain has TRBV5-1 and TRBJ1-4; unclear D gene. V was clipped by 3 bases and J by 0 bases, with 6 bases between them. CDR1 and CDR2 from the germline V gene are SGHRS and YFSETQ. This CDR3 has 14 residues. The CDR3 nucleotides are TGCGCCAGCAGCTACGGTGCAACTAATGAAAAACTGTTTTTT. Protein: CASSYGATNEKLFF.

The chain carries TRBV19 and TRBJ2-3, with 8 bases matching TRBD2. V lost 2 bases to trimming and J lost 5 bases; unmatched junction nucleotides: 6. Germline V gives CDR1 LNHDA, CDR2 SQIVND (reference sequence). This CDR3 contains 15 residues. Written as DNA, the CDR3 is TGTGCCAGTAGTATAATTAGCGGGGCTATAGATACGCAGTATTTT. This encodes CASSIISGAIDTQYF.

The chain joins TRBV12-5 to TRBJ2-7; 10 bases map to TRBD2. The germline CDR1 and CDR2 sequences are LGHNT and FRNRAP. This CDR3 spans 14 amino acids. With V trimmed by 4 bases and J by 6 bases, 6 bases remained unmatched. The CDR3 region has the DNA TGTGCTAGTGGTTCCCTAGCGGGAGCCAGCGAGCAGTACTTC. As protein: CASGSLAGASEQYF.

The chain is built from TRBV5-5 and TRBJ2-3; 16 positions match TRBD2. This CDR3 comprises 18 residues. V was clipped by 4 bases and J by 5 bases; unmatched bases: 10. Germline V lookup: CDR1 SGHKS, CDR2 YYEKEE (reference sequence). CDR3 coding DNA: TGTGCCAGCAGCGGGGGACTAGCGGGAGGGCCGGTTGGAGATACGCAGTATTTT. The encoded protein is CASSGGLAGGPVGDTQYF.

V usage is TRBV7-2 and J usage is TRBJ2-7, with 11 bases that match TRBD2. After removal of 3 bases from V and 4 bases from J, the junction contained 14 bases not matched to a gene. CDR1 is SGHTA and CDR2 is FQGNSA in the germline V gene. The CDR3 length is 18 residues. CDR3: CASSFRPNPGLAVYEQYF. The DNA for the CDR3 is TGTGCCAGCAGCTTCCGTCCCAACCCGGGACTAGCGGTTTACGAGCAGTACTTC.

This chain connects TRBV5-6 to TRBJ1-5; 9 bases line up with TRBD1. CDR3 size: 16 residues. CDR1 is SGHDT and CDR2 is YYEEEE in the germline V gene. J gave up 0 bases and V 0 bases, and 1 base lay outside the gene matches. CDR3 coding DNA: TGTGCCAGCAGCTTGGGACAGGGGGATAGCAATCAGCCCCAGCATTTT. Residues: CASSLGQGDSNQPQHF. The entire variable domain, with the rest obtained from reference TRBV5-6 and TRBJ1-5, is as follows: DAGVTQSPTHLIKTRGQQVTLRCSPKSGHDTVSWYQQALGQGPQFIFQYYEEEERQRGNFPDRFSGHQFPNYSSELNVNALLLGDSALYLCASSLGQGDSNQPQHFGDGTRLSIL.

This sequence joins TRBV10-3 and TRBJ1-3, with D possibly TRBD1 on 6 matching bases. Germline values: CDR1 ENHRY, CDR2 SYGVKD. CDR3 length: 15 amino acids. V lost 2 bases, J lost 4 bases, and 12 bases lay in between. Here the CDR3 DNA reads TGTGCCATCAGTGAGACAGGGTCAAGGGGAAACACCATATATTTT. It translates to CAISETGSRGNTIYF.

This sequence joins TRBV27 and TRBJ2-7, with a possible D match to TRBD2 (5 bases). There are 12 residues in the CDR3. Germline V gene sequence: CDR1 MNHEY, CDR2 SMNVEV (reference sequence). V was shortened by 8 bases and J by 2 bases, with 10 bases between the two germline ends. This CDR3 is CASRDGAYEQYF. The CDR3 region has the DNA TGTGCCAGCCGAGACGGGGCCTACGAGCAGTACTTC.

The rearrangement links TRBV25-1 to TRBJ2-4, with D unresolved. With 6 bases removed from V and 1 base from J, the gap between germline ends came to 13 bases. Germline V gene lookup returns CDR1 MGHDK and CDR2 SYGVNS. The CDR3 spans 15 residues. CDR3: CASSPGFVAKNIQYF. CDR3 nucleotide sequence: TGTGCCAGCAGCCCAGGCTTTGTTGCCAAAAACATTCAGTACTTC.

V is TRBV7-9 and J is TRBJ2-7; no firm D call. The germline V gene encodes CDR1 SEHNR and CDR2 FQNEAQ (reference sequence). The CDR3 sequence is 13 residues long. V gave up 2 bases and J gave up 7 bases, with 12 bases separating them. DNA of the CDR3: TGTGCCAGCAGCTTATCTACTAATCGGGAGCAGTACTTC. It yields the protein CASSLSTNREQYF.

This clone was detected only once. This chain uses TRBV21-1 with TRBJ1-4; TRBD1, the table's D call, was not compared with the DNA. TRBV21-1 is classified as a pseudogene. This CDR3 spans 16 amino acids. In DNA, the CDR3 is TGTGCCAGCAGCAAAGCTGGGCTCCCCACTAATGAAAAACTGTTTTTT. This codes for CASSKAGLPTNEKLFF.

The chain combines TRBV14 with TRBJ1-4; the D is unclear. The CDR3 consists of 15 residues. V was shortened by 1 base and J by 5 bases, with 11 bases between the two germline ends. Germline V gene data show CDR1 as SGHDN and CDR2 as FVKESK. The CDR3 protein is CASSQVQQKNEKLFF. The CDR3 region has the DNA TGTGCCAGCAGCCAAGTTCAACAGAAAAATGAAAAACTGTTTTTT.

The J gene is TRBJ2-7, the V gene TRBV7-3; D possibly corresponds to TRBD1 (7 bases). Germline CDR1 SGHTA, CDR2 FQGTGA. The CDR3 is 15 residues long. Trimming removed 1 base at V and 6 bases at J, with 16 bases between. The CDR3 DNA reads TGTGCCAGCAGCTTAAGTGCTAACAGGGGAGGCGAGCAGTACTTC. As protein: CASSLSANRGGEQYF.

This chain connects TRBV7-9 to TRBJ1-4, with 8 bases that match TRBD1. V gave up 6 bases and J gave up 4 bases; unmatched junction bases: 7. Germline V lookup: CDR1 SEHNR, CDR2 FQNEAQ (reference sequence). The CDR3 contains 15 residues. This chain's CDR3 is CASSWTGKRNEKLFF. CDR3 sequence (DNA): TGTGCCAGCAGTTGGACAGGGAAGCGTAATGAAAAACTGTTTTTT.

This chain connects TRBV9 to TRBJ2-1; tentatively, D is TRBD1 (6 bases). The ends were cut back, 4 bases at V and 12 bases at J, with 20 bases in the middle. Germline assignment: CDR1 SGDLS and CDR2 YYNGEE. The CDR3 loop spans 14 amino acids. The DNA for the CDR3 is TGTGCCAGCAGCCTTTTGGGGGCAAGCGTTCGGCAGTTCTTC. This sequence encodes CASSLLGASVRQFF.

The rearrangement joins TRBV6-4 to TRBJ2-3; 8 bases agree with TRBD2. The germline V gene encodes CDR1 MRHNA and CDR2 SNTAGT. This CDR3 has 16 residues. The J segment lost 0 bases and the V segment lost 4 bases, leaving 6 bases of the junction unmatched. Here the CDR3 reads CASSAVAGPSTDTQYF. CDR3 DNA sequence: TGTGCCAGCAGTGCCGTAGCGGGACCGAGCACAGATACGCAGTATTTT.

The chain joins TRBV5-4 to TRBJ2-5; D ambiguous. Germline V CDR1 and CDR2: SGHNT, YYREEE (reference sequence). V dropped 0 bases and J dropped 2 bases, with 5 bases sitting between them. This CDR3 has 13 residues. As DNA, the CDR3 is TGTGCCAGCAGCTTGGCTACTCAAGAGACCCAGTACTTC. Protein sequence: CASSLATQETQYF.

The V and J genes are TRBV7-3 and TRBJ2-1, with a possible D match to TRBD2 (6 bases). V shed 2 bases and J shed 6 bases, with 11 bases lying between them. Germline V gene lookup returns CDR1 SGHTA and CDR2 FQGTGA. The CDR3 sequence is 14 residues long. CDR3 DNA: TGTGCCAGCAGCTTAGGTTGGCGGGGCAATGAGCAGTTCTTC. Translating gives CASSLGWRGNEQFF.

The chain has TRBV19 and TRBJ1-3; TRBD1 might be the D (6 bases). The CDR3 runs 16 residues. The germline V gene encodes CDR1 LNHDA and CDR2 SQIVND (reference sequence). V lost 1 base and J lost 2, with 12 bases in between. The CDR3 sequence: CASSIGGGPTGNTIYF. The CDR3 DNA sequence: TGTGCCAGTAGTATAGGGGGGGGGCCAACTGGAAACACCATATATTTT.

This rearrangement joins TRBV10-2 to TRBJ2-7; 9 bases are a match to TRBD1. With 6 bases clipped from V and 1 base from J, the junction kept 7 bases outside the gene matches. Germline values: CDR1 WSHSY, CDR2 SAAADI. The CDR3 is made up of 15 amino acids. The CDR3 DNA is TGCGCCAGCAGCGACAGGGGGACAGTGTCCTACGAGCAGTACTTC. The encoded protein is CASSDRGTVSYEQYF.

This chain uses TRBV11-2 with TRBJ1-2; the D gene is possibly TRBD1 (5 bases). The germline V and J ends were trimmed by 0 bases and 8 bases, with 13 bases remaining between them. The germline gives CDR1 SGHAT, CDR2 FQNNGV. There are 14 residues in the CDR3. Here the CDR3 DNA reads TGTGCCAGCAGCTTAGAGGCCCAGGGTCTAGGCTACACCTTC. This translates into CASSLEAQGLGYTF.

The rearrangement joins TRBV6-5 to TRBJ1-2, with 7 bases aligning to TRBD1. The V gene end was trimmed by 2 bases and the J gene end by 2 bases; junction bases not matched to a gene: 2. CDR1 is MNHEY and CDR2 is SVGAGI in the germline V gene. The CDR3 sequence is 14 residues long. The CDR3 here is CASSYDRVNYGYTF. The CDR3 DNA is TGTGCCAGCAGTTACGACAGGGTCAACTATGGCTACACCTTC.

The J gene is TRBJ1-1, the V gene TRBV5-4; no firm D call. Germline V gene data show CDR1 as SGHNT and CDR2 as YYREEE (reference sequence). The V gene lost 0 bases and the J gene lost 9 bases, with 15 bases spanning the gap. CDR3 length: 14 residues. CDR3 DNA: TGTGCCAGCAGCTTGGGGAAAGGCGGCGTCAAAGCTTTCTTT. It yields the protein CASSLGKGGVKAFF.

V is TRBV6-4 and J is TRBJ2-6; 7 bases agree with TRBD1. CDR3 length equals 17 residues. The J segment lost 0 bases and the V segment lost 2 bases, leaving 4 bases of the junction unmatched. Germline CDR1 reads MRHNA; CDR2 reads SNTAGT. Written as DNA, the CDR3 is TGTGCCAGCAGTGACGGGGGACAGAGCTCTGGGGCCAACGTCCTGACTTTC. It is translated as CASSDGGQSSGANVLTF.

This chain connects TRBV6-5 to TRBJ2-3; 8 positions match TRBD1. Germline V lookup: CDR1 MNHEY, CDR2 SVGAGI. The CDR3 is 15 amino acids. After removal of 6 bases from V and 2 bases from J, the junction contained 7 bases not matched to a gene. CDR3 loop: CASRETGANTDTQYF. CDR3 sequence (DNA): TGTGCCAGCAGAGAGACAGGGGCTAACACAGATACGCAGTATTTT.